The 31 T cell receptor beta chains given below trace back to one sample, sequenced in a study of Graves' ophthalmopathy and Graves' hyperthyroidism. As the template, RNA transcripts were used to amplify TCR beta CDR3 regions. An initial RT-PCR round employing HTBI primers preceded a second-round multiplex PCR. TCRdb re-called the multiplex PCR reads with MiXCR, one entry per CDR3 protein. This sample has about 740,000 distinct CDR3 sequences, with roughly two fifths found just once. Specimen: peripheral blood. These receptors were obtained from an adult man with Graves' ophthalmopathy.

J is TRBJ2-5 and V is TRBV5-5; 10 bases agree with TRBD2. The CDR3 runs 16 residues. V shed 0 bases and J 3 bases; nucleotides not matched to a gene: 5. Germline assignment: CDR1 SGHKS and CDR2 YYEKEE (reference sequence). CDR3 DNA: TGTGCCAGCAGCTTGGTAGCTAGCGGGAGAGAAGAGACCCAGTACTTC. It is translated as CASSLVASGREETQYF.

The chain carries TRBV9 and TRBJ2-5; D unclear. This CDR3 comprises 14 residues. The germline V and J ends were trimmed by 4 bases and 5 bases, with 15 bases remaining between them. Germline V gene data show CDR1 as SGDLS and CDR2 as YYNGEE. Here the CDR3 reads CASSPRGLRETQYF. In DNA, the CDR3 is TGTGCCAGCAGCCCCCGTGGGCTCCGGGAGACCCAGTACTTC.

This clonotype has a handful of counts. This chain joins TRBV29-1 and TRBJ2-2, with D perhaps matching TRBD2 (6 bases). Germline values: CDR1 SQVTM, CDR2 ANQGSEA. Trimming stripped 3 bases from V and 6 bases from J, with 17 bases between. This CDR3 has 15 residues. The CDR3 nucleotides are TGCAGCGTTGAGCACGAGTACGGGGGTGCCGGGGAGCTGTTTTTT. Its protein product is CSVEHEYGGAGELFF.

This clonotype was detected only a few times. The genes are TRBV4-3 and TRBJ1-3; D remains ambiguous. CDR3 size: 13 residues. Germline V lookup: CDR1 LGHNA, CDR2 YSLEER. The V gene lost 0 bases and the J gene lost 7 bases, with 7 bases spanning the gap. The chain's CDR3 is CASSQDPENTIYF. The CDR3 DNA reads as TGCGCCAGCAGCCAAGACCCGGAGAACACCATATATTTT.

This clonotype was counted many times. The chain is built from TRBV2 and TRBJ1-2; 9 nucleotides agree with TRBD1. Unmatched junction bases numbered 8, after V lost 9 bases and J lost 6 bases. Germline V gives CDR1 SNHLY, CDR2 FYNNEI. The CDR3 runs 13 residues. CDR3 coding DNA: TGTGCCAGTCTCGGGACAGGGAAACATGGCTACACCTTC. This encodes CASLGTGKHGYTF.

This clonotype was counted between two and nine times. The chain has TRBV19 and TRBJ1-2; 7 bases agree with TRBD1. Looked up from germline, CDR1 is LNHDA and CDR2 is SQIVND (reference sequence). The V gene end was trimmed by 8 bases and the J gene end by 8 bases; junction bases not matched to a gene: 11. The CDR3 is 13 residues long. In DNA, the CDR3 is TGTGCCAGTTGGGACAGACAAGTGGGAGGCTACACCTTC. It translates to CASWDRQVGGYTF.

This clonotype was detected ten times or more. The rearrangement links TRBV7-9 to TRBJ2-7; 7 bases match TRBD1. From germline, CDR1 is SEHNR and CDR2 FQNEAQ (reference sequence). The V and J ends lost 1 base and 1 base, in that order; junction bases with no gene match: 4. The CDR3 sequence is 15 residues long. The CDR3 sequence: CASSLEGQVSYEQYF. The CDR3 DNA reads as TGTGCCAGCAGCTTAGAAGGACAGGTATCCTACGAGCAGTACTTC.

This clonotype was seen ten or more times. This chain connects TRBV7-2 to TRBJ1-2; possibly TRBD1 for D (5 bases). Deletions cut 6 bases from V and 8 bases from J, with 16 bases between. The CDR3 sequence is 13 residues long. Per germline, CDR1 SGHTA and CDR2 FQGNSA. CDR3 residues: CASSLQGPGGYTF. The DNA for the CDR3 is TGTGCCAGCAGTCTCCAGGGCCCTGGGGGCTACACCTTC. The full variable domain, with the rest looked up from reference TRBV7-2 and TRBJ1-2, is GAGVSQSPSNKVTEKGKDVELRCDPISGHTALYWYRQSLGQGLEFLIYFQGNSAPDKSGLPSDRFSAERTGGSVSTLTIQRTQQEDSAVYLCASSLQGPGGYTFGSGTRLTVV.

The chain combines TRBV28 with TRBJ1-5; 10 bases map to TRBD1. Germline values: CDR1 MDHEN, CDR2 SYDVKM. The CDR3 extends over 18 amino acids. V lost 6 bases to trimming and J lost 5 bases; unmatched junction nucleotides: 16. CDR3 in DNA: TGTGCCAGCAGCCTCCTTGGACTGACAGGGGGCGGTTATCAGCCCCAGCATTTT. It translates to CASSLLGLTGGGYQPQHF.

This clonotype was seen a handful of times. One end of the junction fails to match germline, which may point to a read error. This chain links TRBV24-1 with TRBJ2-7, with a possible D match to TRBD2 (6 bases). Germline loops: CDR1 KGHDR, CDR2 SFDVKD. This CDR3 contains 16 residues. The CDR3 DNA follows: TGTGCCAGCAGTTTATCTAGCGTTAGTGGGTCCTACGAGCAGTACTTC. Residues: CASSLSSVSGSYEQYF.

The chain is built from TRBV19 and TRBJ2-7, with 7 bases identical to TRBD1. Germline trimming cut 5 bases from V and 3 bases from J; bases unmatched to any gene: 10. The CDR3 has 15 amino acids. The V gene's germline CDR1 is LNHDA and CDR2 SQIVND (reference sequence). DNA for the CDR3: TGTGCCAGTAGTCCGTTCCCGGGACAGCTCTACGAGCAGTACTTC. Translated: CASSPFPGQLYEQYF.

The chain has TRBV20-1 and TRBJ1-1, with a weak D call TRBD1 (6 bases). Per germline, CDR1 DFQATT and CDR2 SNEGSKA (reference sequence). Trimming shortened V by 2 bases and J by 1 base, and 8 bases separated the two germline ends. This CDR3 has 13 amino acids. The CDR3 nucleotides are TGCAGTGCTAGAAAGGGGGGGAACACTGAAGCTTTCTTT. It yields the protein CSARKGGNTEAFF.

This clonotype was seen once. This chain joins TRBV10-3 and TRBJ1-1; TRBD1 agrees at 7 bases. J lost 7 bases, V lost 5 bases, and 13 bases had no gene match. The CDR3 spans 15 residues. Germline CDR1 is ENHRY and CDR2 is SYGVKD. The DNA of the CDR3 is TGTGCCATCAGTACTAGCTACCGGGACAGCGATGAAGCTTTCTTT. As protein: CAISTSYRDSDEAFF.

This clonotype was found once. This rearrangement joins TRBV7-3 to TRBJ2-2, with 12 bases identical to TRBD2. This CDR3 spans 19 amino acids. The germline gives CDR1 SGHTA, CDR2 FQGTGA. Trimming cost V 1 base and J 1 base; bases outside gene matches: 7. The CDR3 sequence: CASSLSSLTSGRNTGELFF. In DNA form, the CDR3 reads TGTGCCAGCAGCTTAAGTTCTTTGACTAGCGGGAGGAACACCGGGGAGCTGTTTTTT.

The chain has TRBV10-3 and TRBJ2-7, with 12 bases fitting TRBD2. CDR3 size: 15 residues. Germline CDR1 ENHRY, CDR2 SYGVKD. J gave up 6 bases and V 3 bases, and 6 bases lay outside the gene matches. The CDR3 reads CAISDQRLAGVEQYF. The CDR3 DNA reads as TGTGCCATCAGTGACCAGAGACTAGCGGGAGTCGAGCAGTACTTC.

The chain joins TRBV24-1 to TRBJ1-5; the match to TRBD1 covers 9 bases. The germline CDR1 and CDR2 sequences are KGHDR and SFDVKD. The CDR3 is made up of 15 amino acids. J lost 3 bases, V lost 11 bases, and 10 bases had no gene match. CDR3 protein: CASSPRQGVNQPQHF. CDR3 nucleotide sequence: TGTGCCAGCTCACCACGACAGGGGGTCAATCAGCCCCAGCATTTT.

The V call is TRBV10-3, the J call TRBJ1-2, with D possibly matching TRBD1 (6 bases). The CDR3 consists of 16 residues. Per the germline V gene, CDR1 is ENHRY and CDR2 is SYGVKD. V gave up 5 bases and J gave up 2 bases, with 18 bases separating them. This chain's CDR3 is CAISTTNREGNYGYTF. The CDR3 DNA is TGTGCCATCAGTACTACCAACAGGGAGGGAAACTATGGCTACACCTTC.

This clonotype came up a few times. The chain joins TRBV7-9 to TRBJ1-1; unclear D gene. The CDR3 length is 12 residues. Trimming took 1 base from V and 7 from J, leaving 7 bases between them. Germline loops: CDR1 SEHNR, CDR2 FQNEAQ (reference sequence). The CDR3 DNA reads TGTGCCAGCAGCTTAGTTACGAGTGAAGCTTTCTTT. The encoded protein is CASSLVTSEAFF.

This sequence joins TRBV4-3 and TRBJ2-5; D might be TRBD1 (6 bases). This CDR3 is 15 amino acids long. V was trimmed by 3 bases and J by 2 bases, leaving 13 bases between them. Germline values: CDR1 LGHNA, CDR2 YSLEER. As DNA, the CDR3 is TGCGCCAGCAGCCATCACCAGGGGAAACAAGAGACCCAGTACTTC. Protein product: CASSHHQGKQETQYF.

The V gene is TRBV27, the J gene TRBJ2-7; a weak D match, TRBD2 (6 bases). The length of the CDR3 is 13 residues. V lost 5 bases and J lost 8, with 16 bases in between. CDR1 MNHEY and CDR2 SMNVEV come from the germline V gene (reference sequence). In DNA form, the CDR3 reads TGTGCCAGCAGTCTAGGGCGGGGCACCCAGCAGTACTTC. It translates to CASSLGRGTQQYF.

This clonotype turned up a few times. CDR3 in DNA: TGTGCCAGCCATCGGGGGCGGATGAACACTGAAGCTTTCTTT. Its translation is CASHRGRMNTEAFF. This chain links TRBV19 with TRBJ1-1, with D perhaps matching TRBD1 (6 bases). Germline V gene data show CDR1 as LNHDA and CDR2 as SQIVND (reference sequence). The germline V and J ends were trimmed by 9 bases and 0 bases, with 14 bases remaining between them. The CDR3 is 14 residues long. Supplemented by reference TRBV19 and TRBJ1-1, the full variable domain reads DGGITQSPKYLFRKEGQNVTLSCEQNLNHDAMYWYRQDPGQGLRLIYYSQIVNDFQKGDIAEGYSVSREKKESFPLTVTSAQKNPTAFYLCASHRGRMNTEAFFGQGTRLTVV.

This clonotype was counted at least ten times. The chain employs TRBV9 and TRBJ1-2, with 7 bases matching TRBD1. The V segment lost 3 bases and the J segment 8 bases; nucleotides outside the gene matches: 10. This CDR3 is 14 amino acids long. In germline, CDR1 is SGDLS, CDR2 YYNGEE. CDR3 amino acids: CASSATTGAEGYTF. The CDR3, as DNA: TGTGCCAGCAGCGCCACCACAGGGGCGGAAGGCTACACCTTC.

This clonotype was observed a handful of times. The chain uses TRBV10-1 and TRBJ2-7; D remains ambiguous. The V end was cut by 3 bases, the J end by 2 bases, with 11 bases between. The CDR3 loop spans 14 amino acids. Germline loops: CDR1 WNHNN, CDR2 SYGVQD (reference sequence). CDR3 sequence: CASSDLNRPYEQYF. CDR3 bases: TGCGCCAGCAGTGACCTTAACAGACCCTACGAGCAGTACTTC.

This clonotype was counted between two and nine times. The gene calls are TRBV7-2 and TRBJ2-6, with 8 bases that match TRBD1. After removal of 2 bases from V and 0 bases from J, the junction contained 9 bases not matched to a gene. Germline V gene data show CDR1 as SGHTA and CDR2 as FQGNSA. The CDR3 is 19 amino acids. This CDR3 reads CASSLYSQGAASGANVLTF. CDR3 bases: TGTGCCAGCAGCTTATATTCCCAGGGGGCAGCCTCTGGGGCCAACGTCCTGACTTTC.

This clonotype has only a few counts. This chain links TRBV5-1 with TRBJ1-3; no firm D call. This CDR3 spans 16 amino acids. Germline CDR1 and CDR2: SGHRS and YFSETQ. The V end lost 0 bases, the J end lost 0 bases, and 10 bases lay between the germline ends. DNA for the CDR3: TGCGCCAGCAGCTTGGTGCTGGGGAGCTCTGGAAACACCATATATTTT. Its translation is CASSLVLGSSGNTIYF.

The chain couples TRBV10-3 to TRBJ1-2; 7 bases fit TRBD1. CDR3 length: 15 residues. The V and J ends lost 10 bases and 4 bases, in that order; junction bases with no gene match: 15. Germline values: CDR1 ENHRY, CDR2 SYGVKD. The CDR3 bases are TGTGCCAGCAACGGGGGGACAGAAACCCTCTATGGCTACACCTTC. This gives the protein CASNGGTETLYGYTF.

This clonotype was counted many times. The chain employs TRBV7-9 and TRBJ1-2; 9 bases fit TRBD1. Trimming at V came to 8 bases and at J to 4 bases, leaving 8 bases not matched to a gene. CDR3 length: 14 amino acids. CDR1 and CDR2 from the germline V gene are SEHNR and FQNEAQ (reference sequence). CDR3 DNA: TGTGCCAGCGGAAGACAGGGGGAGGGCTATGGCTACACCTTC. It codes for CASGRQGEGYGYTF.

In its sample, this clonotype was seen a few times. The chain carries TRBV7-9 and TRBJ1-4; 7 bases are a match to TRBD1. From germline, CDR1 is SEHNR and CDR2 FQNEAQ (reference sequence). The J segment lost 8 bases and the V segment lost 4 bases, leaving 19 bases of the junction unmatched. The CDR3 is made up of 18 amino acids. The CDR3 region is CASSSLNSGTRDREKLFF. The CDR3, as DNA: TGTGCCAGCAGCTCTCTCAACTCCGGGACTCGGGACAGAGAAAAACTGTTTTTT. The complete variable domain, with remaining parts taken from reference TRBV7-9 and TRBJ1-4, reads DTGVSQNPRHKITKRGQNVTFRCDPISEHNRLYWYRQTLGQGPEFLTYFQNEAQLEKSRLLSDRFSAERPKGSFSTLEIQRTEQGDSAMYLCASSSLNSGTRDREKLFFGSGTQLSVL.

This clonotype showed up many times. This chain joins TRBV7-8 and TRBJ1-5; D is uncertain. Germline loops: CDR1 SGHVS, CDR2 FQNEAQ. The CDR3 spans 14 residues. Trimming pared 2 bases from V and 3 bases from J, leaving 8 bases between. The DNA of the CDR3 is TGTGCCAGCAGCTTACTAGGGCTCAATCAGCCCCAGCATTTT. Translating it yields CASSLLGLNQPQHF.

At least ten counts were recorded for this clonotype. V gene TRBV15 combines with J gene TRBJ1-2; D is possibly TRBD1 (5 bases). CDR3 length equals 13 residues. Germline V gene sequence: CDR1 LNHNV, CDR2 YYDKDF (reference sequence). Trimming took 1 base from V and 7 from J, leaving 10 bases between them. CDR3 bases: TGTGCCACCAGCAGAGGACAGTCTCGTGGCTACACCTTC. Amino acid sequence: CATSRGQSRGYTF. Complete variable domain (other parts from reference TRBV15 and TRBJ1-2): DAMVIQNPRYQVTQFGKPVTLSCSQTLNHNVMYWYQQKSSQAPKLLFHYYDKDFNNEADTPDNFQSRRPNTSFCFLDIRSPGLGDTAMYLCATSRGQSRGYTFGSGTRLTVV.

Many counts were recorded for this clonotype. The genes are TRBV5-4 and TRBJ2-5; D remains ambiguous. CDR3 length: 12 amino acids. V was shortened by 4 bases and J by 1 base, with 5 bases between the two germline ends. Germline CDR1 reads SGHNT; CDR2 reads YYREEE (reference sequence). The CDR3: CASSSGQETQYF. As DNA, the CDR3 is TGTGCCAGCAGCAGTGGCCAAGAGACCCAGTACTTC.